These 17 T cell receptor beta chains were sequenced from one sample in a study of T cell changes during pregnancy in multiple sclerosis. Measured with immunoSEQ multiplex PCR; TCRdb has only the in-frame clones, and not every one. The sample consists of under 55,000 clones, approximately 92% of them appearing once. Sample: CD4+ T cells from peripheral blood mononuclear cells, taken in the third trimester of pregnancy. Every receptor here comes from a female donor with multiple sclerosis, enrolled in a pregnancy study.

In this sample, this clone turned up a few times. The CDR3 bases are TGTGCCAGCAGTTACGCAGGTGGCTACACCTTC. It yields the protein CASSYAGGYTF. The chain is built from TRBV6-5 and TRBJ1-2; D gene unclear. Trimming removed 2 bases from V and 7 bases from J, with 5 bases in between. The CDR3 runs to 11 residues. CDR1 and CDR2 from the germline V gene are MNHEY and SVGAGI.

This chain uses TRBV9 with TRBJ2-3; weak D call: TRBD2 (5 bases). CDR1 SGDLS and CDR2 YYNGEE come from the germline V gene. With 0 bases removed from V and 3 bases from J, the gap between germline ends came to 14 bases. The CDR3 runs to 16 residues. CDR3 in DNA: TGTGCCAGCAGCGTAGCTGGATGGACGGGGACAGATACGCAGTATTTT. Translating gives CASSVAGWTGTDTQYF.

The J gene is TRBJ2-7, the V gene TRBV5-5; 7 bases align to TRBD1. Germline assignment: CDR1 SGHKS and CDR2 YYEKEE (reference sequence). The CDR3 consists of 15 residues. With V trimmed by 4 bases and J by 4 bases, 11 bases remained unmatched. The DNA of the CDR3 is TGTGCCAGCAGCCCACCCCGGGACAGCTCGTACGAGCAGTACTTC. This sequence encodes CASSPPRDSSYEQYF.

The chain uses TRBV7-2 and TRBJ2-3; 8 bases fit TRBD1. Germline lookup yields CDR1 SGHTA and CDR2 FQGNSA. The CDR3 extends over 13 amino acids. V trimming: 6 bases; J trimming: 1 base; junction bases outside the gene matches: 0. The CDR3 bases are TGTGCCAGCAGGACAGGGGGCACAGATACGCAGTATTTT. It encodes CASRTGGTDTQYF. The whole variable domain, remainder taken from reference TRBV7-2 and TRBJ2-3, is GAGVSQSPSNKVTEKGKDVELRCDPISGHTALYWYRQSLGQGLEFLIYFQGNSAPDKSGLPSDRFSAERTGGSVSTLTIQRTQQEDSAVYLCASRTGGTDTQYFGPGTRLTVL.

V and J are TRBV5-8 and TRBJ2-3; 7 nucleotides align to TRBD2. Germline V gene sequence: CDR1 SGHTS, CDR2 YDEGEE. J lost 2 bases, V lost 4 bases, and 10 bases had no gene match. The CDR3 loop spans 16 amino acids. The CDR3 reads CASSPGRGTPTDTQYF. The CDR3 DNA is TGTGCCAGCAGCCCCGGGCGGGGGACCCCCACAGATACGCAGTATTTT.

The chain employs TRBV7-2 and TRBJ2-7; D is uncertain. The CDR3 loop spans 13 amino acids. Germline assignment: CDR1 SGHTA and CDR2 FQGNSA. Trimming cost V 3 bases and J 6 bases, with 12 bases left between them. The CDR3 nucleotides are TGTGCCAGCAGCTTTACGGGTTCAACCGAGCAGTACTTC. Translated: CASSFTGSTEQYF.

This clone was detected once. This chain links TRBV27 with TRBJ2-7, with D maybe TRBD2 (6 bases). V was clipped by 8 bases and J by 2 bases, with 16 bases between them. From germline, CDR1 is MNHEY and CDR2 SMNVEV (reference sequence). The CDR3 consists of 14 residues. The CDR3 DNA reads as TGTGCCAGCGGAACCCTAGCGATGACCTACGAGCAGTACTTC. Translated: CASGTLAMTYEQYF.

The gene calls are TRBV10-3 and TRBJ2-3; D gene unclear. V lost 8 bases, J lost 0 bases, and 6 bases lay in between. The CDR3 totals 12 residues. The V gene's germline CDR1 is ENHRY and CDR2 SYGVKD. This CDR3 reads CAIGESTDTQYF. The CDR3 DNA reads TGTGCCATCGGAGAGAGCACAGATACGCAGTATTTT.

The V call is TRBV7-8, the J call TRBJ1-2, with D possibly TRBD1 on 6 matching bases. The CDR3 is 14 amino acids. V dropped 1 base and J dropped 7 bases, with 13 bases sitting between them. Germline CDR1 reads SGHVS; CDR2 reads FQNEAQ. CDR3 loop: CASSLEQGMGGYTF. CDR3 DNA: TGTGCCAGCAGCTTAGAGCAGGGGATGGGTGGCTACACCTTC.

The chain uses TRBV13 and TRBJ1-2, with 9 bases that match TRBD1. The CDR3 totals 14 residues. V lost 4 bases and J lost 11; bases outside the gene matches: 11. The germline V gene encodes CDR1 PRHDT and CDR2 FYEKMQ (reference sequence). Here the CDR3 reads CASSWRQGVMRYTF. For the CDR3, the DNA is TGTGCCAGCAGCTGGAGACAGGGGGTCATGAGGTACACCTTC. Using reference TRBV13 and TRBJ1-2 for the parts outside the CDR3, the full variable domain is AAGVIQSPRHLIKEKRETATLKCYPIPRHDTVYWYQQGPGQDPQFLISFYEKMQSDKGSIPDRFSAQQFSDYHSELNMSSLELGDSALYFCASSWRQGVMRYTFGSGTRLTVV.

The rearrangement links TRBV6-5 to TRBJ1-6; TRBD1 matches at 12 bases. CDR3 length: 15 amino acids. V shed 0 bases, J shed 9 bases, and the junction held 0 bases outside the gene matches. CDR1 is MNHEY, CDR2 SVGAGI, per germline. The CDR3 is CASSYSGQGASPLHF. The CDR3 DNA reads TGTGCCAGCAGTTACTCGGGACAGGGGGCTTCACCCCTCCACTTT.

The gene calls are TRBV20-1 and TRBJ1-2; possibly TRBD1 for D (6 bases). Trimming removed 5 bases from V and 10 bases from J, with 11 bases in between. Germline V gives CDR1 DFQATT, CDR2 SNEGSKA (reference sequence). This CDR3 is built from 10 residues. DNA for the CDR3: TGCAGTGCTTTGGACAGCTACTACACCTTC. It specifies CSALDSYYTF.

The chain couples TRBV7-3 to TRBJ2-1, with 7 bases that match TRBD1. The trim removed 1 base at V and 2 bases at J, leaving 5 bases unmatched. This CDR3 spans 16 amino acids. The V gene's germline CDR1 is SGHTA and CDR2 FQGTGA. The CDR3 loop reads CASSLNSGQTYNEQFF. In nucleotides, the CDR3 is TGTGCCAGCAGCTTAAATTCGGGACAGACCTACAATGAGCAGTTCTTC.

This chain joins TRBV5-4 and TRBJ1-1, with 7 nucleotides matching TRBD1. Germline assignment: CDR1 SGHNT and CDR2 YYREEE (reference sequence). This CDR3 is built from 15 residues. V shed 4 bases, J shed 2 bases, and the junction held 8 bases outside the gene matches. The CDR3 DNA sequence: TGTGCCAGCAGCCCGAGACAGGGCGTAAACACTGAAGCTTTCTTT. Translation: CASSPRQGVNTEAFF.

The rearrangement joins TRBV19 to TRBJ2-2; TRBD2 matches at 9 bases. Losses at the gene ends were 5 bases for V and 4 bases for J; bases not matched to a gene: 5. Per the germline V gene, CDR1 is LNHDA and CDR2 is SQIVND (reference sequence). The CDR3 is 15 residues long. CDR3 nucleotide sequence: TGTGCCAGTAGTGAGACTAGCGGATTCACCGGGGAGCTGTTTTTT. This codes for CASSETSGFTGELFF.

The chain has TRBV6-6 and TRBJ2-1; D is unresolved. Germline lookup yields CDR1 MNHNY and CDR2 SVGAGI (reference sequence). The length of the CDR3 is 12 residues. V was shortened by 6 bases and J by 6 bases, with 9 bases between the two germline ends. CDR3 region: CASSPSRNEQFF. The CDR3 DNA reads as TGTGCCAGCAGCCCCTCGCGCAATGAGCAGTTCTTC.

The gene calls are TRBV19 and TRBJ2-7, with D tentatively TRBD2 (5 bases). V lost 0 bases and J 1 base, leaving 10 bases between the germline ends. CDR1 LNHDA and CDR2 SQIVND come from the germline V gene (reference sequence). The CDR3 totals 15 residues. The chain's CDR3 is CASSIDQLGSYEQYF. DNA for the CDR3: TGTGCCAGTAGTATAGACCAACTAGGTTCCTACGAGCAGTACTTC.